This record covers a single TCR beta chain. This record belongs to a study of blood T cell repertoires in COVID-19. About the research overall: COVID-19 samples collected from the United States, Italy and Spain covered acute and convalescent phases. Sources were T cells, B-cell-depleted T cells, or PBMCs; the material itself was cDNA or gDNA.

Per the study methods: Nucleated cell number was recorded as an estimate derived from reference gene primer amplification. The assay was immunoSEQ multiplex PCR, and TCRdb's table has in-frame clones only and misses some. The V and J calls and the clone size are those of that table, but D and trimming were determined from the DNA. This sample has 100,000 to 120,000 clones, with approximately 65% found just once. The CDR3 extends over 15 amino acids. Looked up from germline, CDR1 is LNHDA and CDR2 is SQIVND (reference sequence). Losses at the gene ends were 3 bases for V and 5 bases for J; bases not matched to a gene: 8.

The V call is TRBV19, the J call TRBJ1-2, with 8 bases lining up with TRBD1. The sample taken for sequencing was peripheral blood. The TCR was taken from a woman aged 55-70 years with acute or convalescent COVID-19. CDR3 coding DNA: TGTGCCAGTAGTATCGGGACAGGAACATTTTATGGCTACACCTTC. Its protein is CASSIGTGTFYGYTF.